This T cell receptor (beta chain) was observed in a study of persistence of HIV-infected CD4 T cells. The stimulus was an HIV-1 Gag 15-mer peptide pool, 0.8 to 1 ug/peptide/mL. Sorting of responding CD4+ T cells relied on upregulated CD40 ligand together with CD69. Sequencing used immunoSEQ version 4 in survey mode. The data were produced by immunoSEQ multiplex PCR, yet TCRdb's version contains in-frame clones alone and is incomplete. The data contain about 32,000 clones, roughly 71% of them seen just once; the ten biggest clones take up roughly 1.4%. CDR3 length equals 14 residues. The germline gives CDR1 SGHVS, CDR2 FQNEAQ. The V gene lost 5 bases and the J gene lost 4 bases, with 15 bases spanning the gap. Only a few counts were recorded for this clone. Antigen unknown.

This chain links TRBV7-8 with TRBJ2-7; TRBD1 might be the D (6 bases). The receptor was isolated from an adult man with HIV who was CMV-seropositive. The specimen was CD4+ T cells sorted from PBMCs after roughly 19-hour stimulation, collected from a patient who received antiretroviral therapy. This chain's CDR3 is CASSGDRKLYEQYF. The CDR3 coding sequence is TGTGCCAGCAGCGGCGACAGGAAGCTTTACGAGCAGTACTTC.